The T cell receptor (beta chain) under discussion was sequenced for a study of PD-1 blockade in classical Hodgkin lymphoma. Time point noted: cycle 4 day 1 (C4D1), after less than seven weeks of nivolumab. All patients experienced relapse after autologous stem cell transplantation, and brentuximab vedotin exposure was variable. V lost 2 bases and J 8 bases, leaving 18 bases between the germline ends. Germline V gene sequence: CDR1 SEHNR, CDR2 FQNEAQ (reference sequence). The CDR3 has 15 residues. The protocol was immunoSEQ multiplex PCR, while the TCRdb copy is restricted to in-frame clones and leaves out a portion. Of 100,000 to 120,000 clones detected, roughly 90% appear once; the ten largest clones hold over 15%.

This material consisted of peripheral blood mononuclear cells (PBMCs), taken before the fourth cycle of nivolumab. The TCR originated in a human donor with classical Hodgkin lymphoma. The chain couples TRBV7-9 to TRBJ1-2; D not resolved. The chain's CDR3 is CASSLFGSPSLGYTF. The DNA of the CDR3 is TGTGCCAGCAGCTTATTTGGTTCCCCCTCGTTAGGCTACACCTTC.